This record covers a single T cell receptor (beta chain). Germline lookup yields CDR1 LGHDT and CDR2 YNNKEL (reference sequence). V lost 4 bases to trimming and J lost 5 bases, with 14 bases between them. The CDR3 spans 14 residues. Original analysis: Researchers report that nucleated cell counts were estimated from reference gene primer amplification. The assay was immunoSEQ multiplex PCR, and TCRdb's table has in-frame clones only and misses some. The V and J calls and clone size were taken over from that table, and D and trimming were inferred from the DNA. Here the sample spans 140,000 to 150,000 clones, about 88% being singletons. This sample was taken from a study of blood T cell repertoires in COVID-19. The wider study: Material from acute and convalescent COVID-19 was sourced from the United States, Italy and Spain. The analysed material was cDNA or gDNA that came from T cells, B-cell-depleted T cells, or PBMCs.

Sample: peripheral blood. The genes are TRBV3-1 (or the pseudogene TRBV3-2) and TRBJ1-1; D might be TRBD1 (5 bases). The sequence derives from a human donor with acute or convalescent COVID-19. The donor label of this sample is uncertain. In DNA, the CDR3 is TGTGCCAGCAGCCGAAATGTGGAGGGGACTGAAGCTTTCTTT. This sequence encodes CASSRNVEGTEAFF.